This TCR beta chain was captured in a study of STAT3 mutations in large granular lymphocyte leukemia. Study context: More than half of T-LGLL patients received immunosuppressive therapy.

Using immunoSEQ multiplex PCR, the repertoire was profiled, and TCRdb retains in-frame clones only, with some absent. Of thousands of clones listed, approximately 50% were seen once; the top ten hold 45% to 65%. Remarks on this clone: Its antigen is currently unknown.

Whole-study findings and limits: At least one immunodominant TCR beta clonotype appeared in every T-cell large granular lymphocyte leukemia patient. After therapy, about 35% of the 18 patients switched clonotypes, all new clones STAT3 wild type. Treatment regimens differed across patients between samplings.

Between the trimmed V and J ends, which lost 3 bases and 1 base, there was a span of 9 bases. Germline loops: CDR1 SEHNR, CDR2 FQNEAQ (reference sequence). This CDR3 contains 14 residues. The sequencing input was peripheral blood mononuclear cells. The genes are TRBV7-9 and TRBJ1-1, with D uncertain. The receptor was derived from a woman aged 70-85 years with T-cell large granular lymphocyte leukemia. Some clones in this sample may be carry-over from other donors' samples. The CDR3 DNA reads TGTGCCAGCAGCTTCAGAGGCCAGAACACTGAAGCTTTCTTT. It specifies CASSFRGQNTEAFF.